The table lists the clone carrying this T cell receptor (beta chain) with a few counts. Its specificity is not known. Assembly of TCR beta libraries relied on iRepertoire HTBI primers together with Arm-PCR of CDR3 regions. TCRdb independently ran MiXCR on the multiplex PCR reads; one entry per CDR3 protein. This sample has 360,000 or so distinct CDR3 sequences, with about 23% found just once. Germline V gene sequence: CDR1 SGHRS, CDR2 YFSETQ. Trimming took off 0 bases at V and 1 base at J, with 14 bases between the two ends. The CDR3 extends over 17 amino acids. Time point defined: persistent/refractory GD, antithyroid drugs over 5 years with positive TRAb. PBMC-extracted RNA yielded the TCR library. The source of the sample is a study of regulatory T cells in long-lasting Graves disease. Study information: The study counted Graves' disease as persistent given over 5 years of antithyroid drugs and positive TSH receptor antibodies. Study-level points and caveats: Under persistent disease, TRBV28, TRBJ1-2 and TRBJ2-5 were used preferentially. Accuracy was possibly reduced by small sample size. Persistent Graves' cases showed lower TCR diversity than newly diagnosed cases.

The genes are TRBV5-1 and TRBJ1-5; D perhaps matches TRBD1 (6 bases). The specimen was peripheral blood mononuclear cells (PBMCs), collected when the disease was refractory, from a patient treated with antithyroid drugs. This sequence originates from a woman aged 40 to 50 with Graves disease. The DNA for the CDR3 is TGCGCCAGCAGCTTGGGCCCGGGGGCTGGGAGCAATCAGCCCCAGCATTTT. Translated, it gives CASSLGPGAGSNQPQHF. The full variable domain, in which reference TRBV5-1 and TRBJ1-5 provide the parts outside the CDR3, is KAGVTQTPRYLIKTRGQQVTLSCSPISGHRSVSWYQQTPGQGLQFLFEYFSETQRNKGNFPGRFSGRQFSNSRSEMNVSTLELGDSALYLCASSLGPGAGSNQPQHFGDGTRLSIL.